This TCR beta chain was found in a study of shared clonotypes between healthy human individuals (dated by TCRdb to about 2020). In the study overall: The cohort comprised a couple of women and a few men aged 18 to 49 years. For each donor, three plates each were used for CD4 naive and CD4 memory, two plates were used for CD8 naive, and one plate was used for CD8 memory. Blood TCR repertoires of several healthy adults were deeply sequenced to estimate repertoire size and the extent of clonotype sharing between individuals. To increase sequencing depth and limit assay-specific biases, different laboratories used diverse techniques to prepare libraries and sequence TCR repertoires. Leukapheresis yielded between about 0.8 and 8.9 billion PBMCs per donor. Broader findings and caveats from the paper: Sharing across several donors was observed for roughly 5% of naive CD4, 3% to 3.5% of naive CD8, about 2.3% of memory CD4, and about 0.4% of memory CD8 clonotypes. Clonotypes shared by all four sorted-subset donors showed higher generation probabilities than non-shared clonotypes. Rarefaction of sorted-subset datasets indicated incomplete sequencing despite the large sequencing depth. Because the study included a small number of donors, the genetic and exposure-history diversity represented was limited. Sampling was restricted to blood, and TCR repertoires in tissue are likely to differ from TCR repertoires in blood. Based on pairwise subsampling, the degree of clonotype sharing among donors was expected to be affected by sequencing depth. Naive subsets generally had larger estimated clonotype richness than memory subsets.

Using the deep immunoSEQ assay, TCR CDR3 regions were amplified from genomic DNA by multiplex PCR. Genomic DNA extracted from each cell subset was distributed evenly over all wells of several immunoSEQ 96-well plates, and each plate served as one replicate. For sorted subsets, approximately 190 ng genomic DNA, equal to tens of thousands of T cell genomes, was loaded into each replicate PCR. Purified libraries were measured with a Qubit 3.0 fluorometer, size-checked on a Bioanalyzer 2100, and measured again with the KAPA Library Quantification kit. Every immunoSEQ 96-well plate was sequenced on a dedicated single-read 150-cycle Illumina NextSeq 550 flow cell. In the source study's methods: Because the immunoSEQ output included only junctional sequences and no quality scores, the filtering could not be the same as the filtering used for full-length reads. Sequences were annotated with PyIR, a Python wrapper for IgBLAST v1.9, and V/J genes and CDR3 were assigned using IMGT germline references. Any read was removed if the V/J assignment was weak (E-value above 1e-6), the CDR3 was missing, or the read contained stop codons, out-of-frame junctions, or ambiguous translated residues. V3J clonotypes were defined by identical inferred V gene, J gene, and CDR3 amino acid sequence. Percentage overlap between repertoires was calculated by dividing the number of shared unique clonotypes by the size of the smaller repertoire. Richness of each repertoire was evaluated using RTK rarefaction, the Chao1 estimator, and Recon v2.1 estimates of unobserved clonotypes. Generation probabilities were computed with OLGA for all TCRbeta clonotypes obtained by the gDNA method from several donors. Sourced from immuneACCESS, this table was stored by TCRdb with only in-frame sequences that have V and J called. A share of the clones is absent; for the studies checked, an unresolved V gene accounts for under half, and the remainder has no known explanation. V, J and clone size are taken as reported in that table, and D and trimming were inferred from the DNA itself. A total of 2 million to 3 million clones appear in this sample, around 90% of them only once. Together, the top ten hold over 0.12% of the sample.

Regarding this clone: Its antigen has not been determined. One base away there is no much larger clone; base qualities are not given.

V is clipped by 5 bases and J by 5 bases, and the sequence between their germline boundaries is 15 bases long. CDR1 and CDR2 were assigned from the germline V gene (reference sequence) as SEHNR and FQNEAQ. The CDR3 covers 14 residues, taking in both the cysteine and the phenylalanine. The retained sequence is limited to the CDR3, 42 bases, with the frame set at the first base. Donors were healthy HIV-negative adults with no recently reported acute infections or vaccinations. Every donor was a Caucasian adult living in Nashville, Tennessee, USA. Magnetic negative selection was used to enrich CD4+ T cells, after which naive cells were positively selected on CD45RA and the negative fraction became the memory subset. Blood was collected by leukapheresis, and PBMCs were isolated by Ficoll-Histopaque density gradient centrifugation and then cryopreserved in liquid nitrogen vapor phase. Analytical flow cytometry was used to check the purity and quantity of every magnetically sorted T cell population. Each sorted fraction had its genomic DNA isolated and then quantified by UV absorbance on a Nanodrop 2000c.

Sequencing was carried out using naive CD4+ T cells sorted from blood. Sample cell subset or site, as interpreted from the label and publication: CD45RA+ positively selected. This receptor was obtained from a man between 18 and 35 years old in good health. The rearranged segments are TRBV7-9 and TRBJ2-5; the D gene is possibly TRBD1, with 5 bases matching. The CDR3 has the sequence CASSPGFRAETQYF. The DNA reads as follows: TGTGCCAGCAGCCCAGGGTTTCGGGCGGAGACCCAGTACTTC.